Sequencing of this T cell receptor beta chain was carried out in a study of T cells after posttransplantation cyclophosphamide. With respect to this clone: Its matching antigen is unknown.

General study points: Tissue-infiltrating T cells from skin or gut overlapped little with blood T cells. Donor CD8+ memory clones often dominated recipient blood repertoires at later times.

The repertoire was sequenced with immunoSEQ multiplex PCR; TCRdb's copy has only in-frame clones and lacks some. Among about 10,000 clones listed, about four fifths were seen once. Busulfan-fludarabine conditioning, marrow transplant, and cyclophosphamide on days +3 and +4 were administered. V was shortened by 5 bases and J by 9 bases, with 13 bases between the two germline ends. The CDR3 extends over 12 amino acids. The germline gives CDR1 MGHDK, CDR2 SYGVNS. This chain uses TRBV25-1 with TRBJ1-2, with a weak D call TRBD1 (6 bases). The sample was PBMCs, taken after allogeneic stem cell transplant with posttransplant cyclophosphamide. The receptor was derived from a female patient aged 50 to 60 who received an allogeneic stem cell transplant from a related donor, was CMV-positive, and had no GVHD. Part of the T cell pool may stem from the graft donor. The CDR3 coding sequence is TGTGCCAGCAGTTTACAGGGTATCAGCTACACCTTC. Translating gives CASSLQGISYTF.